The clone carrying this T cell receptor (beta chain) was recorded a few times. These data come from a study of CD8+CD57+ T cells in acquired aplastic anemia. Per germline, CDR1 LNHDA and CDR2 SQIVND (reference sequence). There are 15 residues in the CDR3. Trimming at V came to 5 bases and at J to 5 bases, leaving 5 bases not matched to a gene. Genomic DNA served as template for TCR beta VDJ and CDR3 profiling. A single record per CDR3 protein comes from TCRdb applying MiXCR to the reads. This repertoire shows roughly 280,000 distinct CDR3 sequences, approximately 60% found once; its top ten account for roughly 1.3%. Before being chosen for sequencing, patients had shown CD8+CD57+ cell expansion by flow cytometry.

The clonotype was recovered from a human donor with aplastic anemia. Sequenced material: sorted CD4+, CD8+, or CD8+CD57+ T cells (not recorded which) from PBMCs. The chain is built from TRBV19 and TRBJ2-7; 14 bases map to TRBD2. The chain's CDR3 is CASSPGTSGRDEQYF. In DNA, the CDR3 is TGTGCCAGTAGTCCGGGGACTAGCGGGAGAGACGAGCAGTACTTC.